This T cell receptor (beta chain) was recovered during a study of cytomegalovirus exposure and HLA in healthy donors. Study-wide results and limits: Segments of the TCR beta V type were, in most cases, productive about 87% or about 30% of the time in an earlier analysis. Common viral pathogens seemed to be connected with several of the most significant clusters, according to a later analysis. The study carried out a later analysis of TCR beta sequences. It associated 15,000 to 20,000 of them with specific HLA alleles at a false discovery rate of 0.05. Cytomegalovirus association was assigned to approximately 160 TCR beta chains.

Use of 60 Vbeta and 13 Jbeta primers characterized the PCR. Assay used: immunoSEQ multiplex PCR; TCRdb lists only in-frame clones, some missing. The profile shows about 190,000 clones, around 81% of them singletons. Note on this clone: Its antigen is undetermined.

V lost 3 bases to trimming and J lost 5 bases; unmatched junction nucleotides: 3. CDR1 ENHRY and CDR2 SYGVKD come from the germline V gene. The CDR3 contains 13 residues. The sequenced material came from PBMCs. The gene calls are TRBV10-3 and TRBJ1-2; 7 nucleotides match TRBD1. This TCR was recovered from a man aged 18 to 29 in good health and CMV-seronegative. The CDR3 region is CAISEGTAYGYTF. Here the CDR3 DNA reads TGTGCCATCAGTGAAGGGACAGCTTATGGCTACACCTTC.